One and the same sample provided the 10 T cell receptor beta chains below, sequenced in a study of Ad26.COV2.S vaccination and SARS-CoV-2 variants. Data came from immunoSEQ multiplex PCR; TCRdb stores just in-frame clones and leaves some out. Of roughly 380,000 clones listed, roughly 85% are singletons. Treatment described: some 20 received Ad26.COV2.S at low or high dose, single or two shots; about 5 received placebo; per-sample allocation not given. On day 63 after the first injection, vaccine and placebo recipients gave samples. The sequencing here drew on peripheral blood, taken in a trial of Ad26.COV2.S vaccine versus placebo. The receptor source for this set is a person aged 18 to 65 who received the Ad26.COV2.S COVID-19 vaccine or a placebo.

CDR3 nucleotides: TGTGCCAGCAGCTTAATTTGGGACAGCACCAACTCCTATAATTCACCCCTCCACTTT. It codes for CASSLIWDSTNSYNSPLHF. The chain combines TRBV7-9 with TRBJ1-6; 7 bases are shared with TRBD1. J gave up 0 bases and V 2 bases, and 10 bases lay outside the gene matches. The CDR3 has 19 residues. The germline V gene encodes CDR1 SEHNR and CDR2 FQNEAQ (reference sequence).

CDR3 region: CASSIRTGGTEAFF. The CDR3 coding sequence is TGTGCCAGTAGTATTAGGACGGGGGGAACTGAAGCTTTCTTT. This chain connects TRBV19 to TRBJ1-1, with D maybe TRBD1 (5 bases). CDR1 is LNHDA and CDR2 is SQIVND in the germline V gene (reference sequence). The CDR3 contains 14 residues. V was shortened by 3 bases and J by 5 bases, with 13 bases between the two germline ends.

The CDR3 reads CASSADREQETQYF. The CDR3 region has the DNA TGTGCCAGCAGCGCGGACAGGGAACAAGAGACCCAGTACTTC. The gene calls are TRBV6-2 or TRBV6-3 and TRBJ2-5; 8 bases line up with TRBD1. Trimming took 6 bases from V and 2 from J; bases not matched to a gene: 5. The germline V gene encodes CDR1 MNHEY and CDR2 SVGEGT. CDR3 length: 14 residues.

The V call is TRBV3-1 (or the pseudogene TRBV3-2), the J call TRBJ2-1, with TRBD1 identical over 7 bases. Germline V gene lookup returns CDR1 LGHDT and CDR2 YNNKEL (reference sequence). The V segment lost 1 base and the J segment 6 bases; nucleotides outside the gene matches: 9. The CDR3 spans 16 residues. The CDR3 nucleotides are TGTGCCAGCAGCCAAGTGCGAGACAGGGTACCCAATGAGCAGTTCTTC. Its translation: CASSQVRDRVPNEQFF.

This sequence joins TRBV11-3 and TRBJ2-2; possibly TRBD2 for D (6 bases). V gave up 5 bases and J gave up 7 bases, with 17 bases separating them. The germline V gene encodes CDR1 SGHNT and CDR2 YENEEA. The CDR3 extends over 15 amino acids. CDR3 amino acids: CASSHAPGGGGELFF. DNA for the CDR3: TGTGCCAGCAGCCATGCCCCCGGGGGTGGCGGGGAGCTGTTTTTT.

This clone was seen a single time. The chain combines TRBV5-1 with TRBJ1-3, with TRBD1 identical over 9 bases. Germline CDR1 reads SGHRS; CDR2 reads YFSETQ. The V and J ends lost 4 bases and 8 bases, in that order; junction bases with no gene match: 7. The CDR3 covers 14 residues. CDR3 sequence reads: CASSPGQGIDTIYF. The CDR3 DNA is TGCGCCAGCAGCCCCGGACAGGGGATAGACACCATATATTTT.

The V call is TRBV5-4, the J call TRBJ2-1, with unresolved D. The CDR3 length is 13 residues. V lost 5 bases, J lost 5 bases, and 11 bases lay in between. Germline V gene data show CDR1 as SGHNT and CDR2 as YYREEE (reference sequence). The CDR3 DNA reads TGTGCCAGCAGTACAGCGCTCGACAATGAGCAGTTCTTC. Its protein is CASSTALDNEQFF.

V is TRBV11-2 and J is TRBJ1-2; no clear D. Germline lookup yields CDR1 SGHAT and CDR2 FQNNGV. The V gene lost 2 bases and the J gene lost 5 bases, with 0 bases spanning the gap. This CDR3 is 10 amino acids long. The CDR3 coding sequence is TGTGCCAGCAGCTTATATGGCTACACCTTC. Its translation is CASSLYGYTF.

CDR3 coding DNA: TGTGCCAGCAGCCAAGTCGGCTACAACAATGAGCAGTTCTTC. Encoded protein: CASSQVGYNNEQFF. The chain links TRBV4-2 to TRBJ2-1; D gene unclear. The CDR3 contains 14 residues. With 1 base removed from V and 5 bases from J, the gap between germline ends came to 9 bases. Germline V gene sequence: CDR1 LGHNA, CDR2 YNFKEQ.

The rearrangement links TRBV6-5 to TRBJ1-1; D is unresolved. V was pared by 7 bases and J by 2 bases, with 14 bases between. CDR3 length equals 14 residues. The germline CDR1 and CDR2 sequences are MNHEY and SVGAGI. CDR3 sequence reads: CASTRGLGNTEAFF. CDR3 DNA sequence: TGTGCCAGCACCCGGGGTCTGGGTAACACTGAAGCTTTCTTT.